This T cell receptor beta chain was found in a study of identical twins (TCRdb year 2016). Study-wide context: To test whether fetal clonotypes persist, this study deep-sequenced TCR alpha and beta repertoires from monozygotic twins, from unrelated adults of various ages, and from cord blood. Replicate twin experiments were performed at different times using different library preparation protocols to rule out contamination. Overall study outcomes, separate from this receptor: Abundant cord blood beta clonotypes carried fewer insertions; young adult naive repertoires showed a weaker similar trend, while memory repertoires showed none. Because the same donors could not be followed over many years, the conclusions depended on cross-sectional statistical analysis. Zero-insertion analyses could be partly confounded by invariant T cells such as MAIT and iNKT, though diverse VJ usage argued against such confounding for most clonotypes. In beta out-of-frame sequences, excess twin sharing was weaker, because having fewer shared sequences lowered the signal-to-noise ratio. Recombination models systematically underestimated out-of-frame TCR alpha sharing in monozygotic twins but agreed with sharing between unrelated individuals. Compared with coincidental sharing between unrelated individuals, out-of-frame TCR alpha sequences shared between twins had an excess of sequences with low generation probability.

CDR1 and CDR2, looked up from the germline V gene, are SGHDN and FVKESK. A distance of 11 bases separates the germline ends of V and J, which lose 4 bases and 7 bases respectively. The CDR3 goes from the cysteine to the phenylalanine over 13 residues. CDR3 DNA only is kept here, 39 bases in frame from base 1. To prepare the library, 5' RACE was applied. TCRdb records Illumina HiSeq 2000 as the sequencer. Template switching introduced a universal primer binding site; the final cDNA contained a unique molecular identifier, enabling accurate counting of TCR cDNA molecules. Specific primers in the conserved constant-segment region were used to synthesize first-strand cDNA for the TCR alpha and beta chains. To control for contamination, every cDNA library was double barcoded, receiving both a SMART-Mk sample barcode and Illumina barcodes. TruSeq adapter sequences along with Illumina sample barcodes were introduced in two successive PCR steps. Sequencing of the TCR alpha and beta cDNA libraries was done on the Illumina HiSeq platform using custom primers. The source study handled its data this way. Raw reads were processed with MiGEC to extract unique molecular identifiers, and MiXCR was used to determine CDR3 positions. Recombination models were inferred per individual with the repgenHMM and IGoR tools using an EM algorithm. Shared clonotype analysis was performed with the tcR package in R, normalizing sharing by the product of cloneset sizes. To study raw recombination free of thymic and clonal selection effects, out-of-frame nonproductive sequences were analyzed. Using fastp trimming at Q25 and MiXCR clonotype assembly, TCRdb reanalyzed the public sequencing data and kept in-frame beta chains. Each entry merges the rows of one CDR3 protein and shows their most common DNA and genes. The V and J calls follow TCRdb's processing rather than the paper's. The sample includes approximately 670,000 distinct CDR3 sequences, with around 6% observed a single time. The biggest ten clones account for approximately 2% of the sample.

On this clonotype: Its target antigen remains unknown. Base-call qualities are not available, and no considerably larger clone is one nucleotide away.

All donors were healthy Caucasians. The study also sequenced three unrelated non-twin adults: a male aged 18 to 29, a male aged 50 to 59 and a female aged 50 to 59. Miltenyi CD45RO+ enrichment and human naive T-cell isolation kits were used to isolate memory (CD45RO+) and naive T cells from PBMC. This receptor was taken from a man between 18 and 35 years old in good health. Recombination connected TRBV14 to TRBJ2-1, with the D gene not clear enough to name. Sequenced input: naive T cells sorted from blood. Reading the label with the study, this specimen's cell subset or site is: cells isolated with a human naive T-cell isolation kit. DNA sequence: TGTGCCAGCAGCCGGGCTCTCCAGAATGAGCAGTTCTTC. The encoded protein is CASSRALQNEQFF.